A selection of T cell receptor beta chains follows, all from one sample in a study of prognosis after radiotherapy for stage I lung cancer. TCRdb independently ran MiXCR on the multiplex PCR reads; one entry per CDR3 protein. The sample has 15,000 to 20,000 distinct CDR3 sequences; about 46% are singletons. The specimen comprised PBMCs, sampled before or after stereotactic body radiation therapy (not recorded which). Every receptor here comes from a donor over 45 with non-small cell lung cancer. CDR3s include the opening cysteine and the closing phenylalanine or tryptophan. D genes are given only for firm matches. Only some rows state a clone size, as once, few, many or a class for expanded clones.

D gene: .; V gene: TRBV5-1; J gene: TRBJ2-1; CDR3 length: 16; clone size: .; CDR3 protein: CASSSASSSSYNEQFF; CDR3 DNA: TGCGCCAGCAGCTCAGCTAGCTCGAGCTCCTACAATGAGCAATTCTTC
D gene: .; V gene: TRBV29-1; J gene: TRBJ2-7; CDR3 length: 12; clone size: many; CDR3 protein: CSVEQGTNEQYF; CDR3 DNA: TGCAGCGTTGAACAAGGGACCAACGAGCAGTACTTC
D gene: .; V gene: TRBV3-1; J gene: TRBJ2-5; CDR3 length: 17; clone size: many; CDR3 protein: CASSQDVPGAGVETQYF; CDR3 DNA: TGTGCCAGCAGCCAAGATGTTCCGGGAGCTGGTGTGGAGACCCAGTACTTC
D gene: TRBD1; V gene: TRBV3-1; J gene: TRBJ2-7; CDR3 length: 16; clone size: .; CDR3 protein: CASSQGATGEGVEQYF; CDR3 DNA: TGTGCCAGCAGCCAAGGGGCAACAGGGGAAGGCGTCGAGCAGTACTTC
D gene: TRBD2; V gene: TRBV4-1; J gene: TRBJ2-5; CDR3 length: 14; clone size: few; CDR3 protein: CASSQELAVGTQCF; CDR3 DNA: TGCGCCAGCAGCCAAGAACTAGCGGTGGGGACCCAGTGCTTC
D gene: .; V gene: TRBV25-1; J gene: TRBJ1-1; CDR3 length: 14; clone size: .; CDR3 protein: CASSEGGMNTEAFF; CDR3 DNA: TGTGCCAGCAGTGAGGGGGGCATGAACACTGAAGCTTTCTTT
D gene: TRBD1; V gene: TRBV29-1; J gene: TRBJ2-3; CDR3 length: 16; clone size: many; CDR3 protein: CSVYGGWGQGTDTQYF; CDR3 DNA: TGCAGCGTGTATGGGGGTTGGGGACAGGGAACAGATACGCAGTATTTT
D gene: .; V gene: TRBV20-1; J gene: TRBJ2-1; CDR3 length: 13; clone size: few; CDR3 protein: CSASFSGGNEQFF; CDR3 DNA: TGCAGTGCTAGCTTCTCCGGGGGCAATGAGCAGTTCTTC
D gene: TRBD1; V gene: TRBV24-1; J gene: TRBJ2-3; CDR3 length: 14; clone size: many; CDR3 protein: CATSPRGSTDTQYF; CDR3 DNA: TGTGCCACCAGTCCCAGGGGGAGCACAGATACGCAGTATTTT
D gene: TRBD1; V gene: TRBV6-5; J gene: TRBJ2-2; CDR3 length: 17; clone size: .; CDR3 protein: CASSYSGTGANTGELFF; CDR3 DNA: TGTGCCAGCAGTTACTCGGGGACAGGGGCGAACACCGGGGAGCTGTTTTTT
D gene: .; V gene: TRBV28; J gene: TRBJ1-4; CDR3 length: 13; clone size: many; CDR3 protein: CASSFTVQGGLFF; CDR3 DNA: TGTGCCAGCAGCTTTACCGTACAGGGAGGACTGTTTTTT
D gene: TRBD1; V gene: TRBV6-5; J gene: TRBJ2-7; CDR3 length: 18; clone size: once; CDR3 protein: CASSYSMAGGLSVYEQYF; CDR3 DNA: TGTGCCAGCAGTTACTCGATGGCAGGGGGTTTATCAGTCTACGAGCAGTACTTC
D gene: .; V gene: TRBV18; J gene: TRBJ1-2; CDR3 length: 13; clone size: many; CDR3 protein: CASSPDPNYGYTF; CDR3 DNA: TGTGCCAGCTCACCGGACCCTAACTATGGCTACACCTTC
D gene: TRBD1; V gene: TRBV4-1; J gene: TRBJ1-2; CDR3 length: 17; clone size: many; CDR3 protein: CASSQGTGVLANYGYTF; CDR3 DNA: TGCGCCAGCAGCCAAGGGACAGGGGTTTTGGCTAACTATGGCTACACCTTC
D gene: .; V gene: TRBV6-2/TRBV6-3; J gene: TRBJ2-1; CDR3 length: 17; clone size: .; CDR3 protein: CASSSLLSRVLYNEQFF; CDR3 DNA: TGTGCCAGCAGTTCCCTTTTGTCGAGAGTCCTCTACAATGAGCAGTTCTTC
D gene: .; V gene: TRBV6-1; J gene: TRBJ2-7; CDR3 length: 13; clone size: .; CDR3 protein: CASTPDLGSEQYF; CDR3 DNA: TGTGCCAGCACTCCGGATTTGGGGAGCGAGCAGTACTTC
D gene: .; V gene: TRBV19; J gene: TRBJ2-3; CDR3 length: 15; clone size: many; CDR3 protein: CASSNQQGRGDTQYF; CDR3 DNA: TGTGCCAGTAGTAACCAACAGGGTAGGGGAGATACGCAGTATTTT
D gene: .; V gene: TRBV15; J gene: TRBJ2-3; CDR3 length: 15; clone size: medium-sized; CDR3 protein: CATSRAPYSTDTQYF; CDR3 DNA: TGTGCCACCAGCAGGGCCCCGTATAGCACAGATACGCAGTATTTT
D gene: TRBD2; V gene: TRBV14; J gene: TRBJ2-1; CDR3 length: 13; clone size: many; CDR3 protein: CASSQRGSNEQFF; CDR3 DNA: TGTGCCAGCAGCCAGCGCGGGAGTAATGAGCAGTTCTTC
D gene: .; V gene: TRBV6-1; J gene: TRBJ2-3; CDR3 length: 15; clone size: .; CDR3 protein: CASRSQGEGGDTQYF; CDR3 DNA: TGTGCCAGCAGGAGTCAGGGGGAGGGTGGGGATACGCAGTATTTT
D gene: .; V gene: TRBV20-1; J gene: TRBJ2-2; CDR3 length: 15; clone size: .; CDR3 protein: CSARDGPTGTWELFF; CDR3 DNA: TGCAGTGCTAGAGATGGTCCCACGGGGACCTGGGAGCTGTTTTTT
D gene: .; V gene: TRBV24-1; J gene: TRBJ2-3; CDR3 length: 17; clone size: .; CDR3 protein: CATSDLDTGSSTDTQYF; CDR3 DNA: TGTGCCACCAGTGATTTGGATACCGGGAGCAGCACAGATACGCAGTATTTT
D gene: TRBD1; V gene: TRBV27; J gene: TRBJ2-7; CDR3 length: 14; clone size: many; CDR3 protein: CASSLRTGVYEQYF; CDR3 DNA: TGTGCCAGCAGTTTAAGGACAGGGGTTTACGAGCAGTACTTC
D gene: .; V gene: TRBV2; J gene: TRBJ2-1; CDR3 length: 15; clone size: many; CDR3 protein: CASSVIGGGLDEQFF; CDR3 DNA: TGTGCCAGCAGTGTCATAGGGGGAGGACTGGATGAGCAGTTCTTC
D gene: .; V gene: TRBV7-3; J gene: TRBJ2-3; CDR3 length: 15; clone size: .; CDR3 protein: CASSLGWRFTDTQYF; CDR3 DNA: TGTGCCAGCAGCTTAGGGTGGCGGTTCACAGATACGCAGTATTTT
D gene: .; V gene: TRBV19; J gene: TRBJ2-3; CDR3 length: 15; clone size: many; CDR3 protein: CASSIQRSVSDTQYF; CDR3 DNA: TGTGCCAGTAGTATCCAGCGATCTGTCTCCGATACGCAGTATTTT